Described below is a single T cell receptor beta chain sequence and its context. The entry originates in a study of T cell clones after liver transplantation. TCRdb keeps only in-frame clones here, not all; method: immunoSEQ multiplex PCR. This sample carries about 51,000 clones, 70% to 90% of them seen once, and the ten largest clones take 14%. V was pared by 6 bases and J by 4 bases, with 5 bases of the junction left unmatched. Germline values: CDR1 ENHRY, CDR2 SYGVKD. The CDR3 extends over 14 amino acids. The source is a human patient who received a liver transplant. Some T cells may trace back to the graft donor. Sample: CD8+ T cells from blood, taken 12 months after liver transplant. The rearrangement joins TRBV10-3 to TRBJ2-7; TRBD2 agrees at 11 bases. The CDR3 loop reads CAISVTSGSYEQYF. CDR3 bases: TGTGCCATCAGCGTTACTAGCGGGAGTTACGAGCAGTACTTC.